This T cell receptor (beta chain) stems from a study of blood T cell repertoires in COVID-19. Study as a whole: COVID-19 samples from acute and convalescent phases originated in the United States, Italy and Spain. PBMCs, B-cell-depleted T cells, or T cells were the source of the cDNA or gDNA that made up the material.

Donors in Cohort 3 counted as recovered after two negative PCRs, clearance, or symptom resolution. Per the original methods: It was from reference gene primer amplification that nucleated cell counts were estimated. Libraries were prepared by immunoSEQ multiplex PCR; TCRdb keeps only in-frame clonotypes and omits some of them. The DNA was the basis for D and trimming; V, J and clone size are from that table. The top ten hold roughly 12% of the sample, which has about 170,000 clones, under 90% seen once. Losses at the gene ends were 3 bases for V and 6 bases for J; bases not matched to a gene: 10. Germline V gene sequence: CDR1 KGHSH, CDR2 LQKENI. The CDR3 has 15 amino acids.

The clonotype originates from a man over 45 who had recovered from COVID-19. The V and J genes are TRBV18 and TRBJ2-7; 8 bases fit TRBD2. Sample: PBMCs or T cells enriched from blood (not recorded which). Here the CDR3 DNA reads TGTGCCAGCTCACCTCTGACGGGGGGGGAAGGCGAGCAGTACTTC. This translates into CASSPLTGGEGEQYF.